Below are 22 T cell receptor beta chains sequenced from a single sample in a study of T cell responses to AZD1222 COVID-19 vaccine. Method: immunoSEQ multiplex PCR; TCRdb's copy keeps in-frame clones and lacks some. The sample has roughly 120,000 clones, 70% to 90% seen once. Sequencing was performed on peripheral blood, taken on day 0 of AZD1222 vaccination. The receptors derive from an adult in good health.

V gene TRBV2 combines with J gene TRBJ1-1; D uncertain. Trimming took off 4 bases at V and 1 base at J, with 7 bases between the two ends. The CDR3 is 13 residues long. The germline V gene has CDR1 SNHLY and CDR2 FYNNEI. CDR3 sequence reads: CASSVYRNTEAFF. The CDR3 bases are TGTGCCAGCAGTGTCTACCGGAACACTGAAGCTTTCTTT.

This clone was seen a single time. V gene TRBV4-1 combines with J gene TRBJ1-2; possible D gene TRBD1, 5 bases. V lost 2 bases and J lost 4, with 8 bases in between. The CDR3 runs 13 residues. The germline V gene has CDR1 MGHRA and CDR2 YSYEKL. In DNA, the CDR3 is TGCGCCAGCAGCCAACAGGGAACCTATGGCTACACCTTC. Translating gives CASSQQGTYGYTF.

J is TRBJ1-1 and V is TRBV7-9; the D is unclear. The CDR3 has 12 residues. Per germline, CDR1 SEHNR and CDR2 FQNEAQ (reference sequence). V was shortened by 3 bases and J by 11 bases, with 13 bases between the two germline ends. The CDR3 protein is CASSFSPGRAFF. As DNA, the CDR3 is TGTGCCAGCAGCTTCTCCCCCGGGCGGGCTTTCTTT.

This chain uses TRBV12-5 with TRBJ1-2; 7 bases fit TRBD1. Looked up from germline, CDR1 is LGHNT and CDR2 is FRNRAP. The CDR3 spans 13 residues. V lost 5 bases, J lost 4 bases, and 4 bases stayed unmatched. CDR3 coding DNA: TGTGCTAGTGGTCCCGGACAGGCCTATGGCTACACCTTC. Translated, it gives CASGPGQAYGYTF.

V usage is TRBV20-1 and J usage is TRBJ1-5; D perhaps matches TRBD1 (6 bases). The CDR3 length is 14 residues. CDR1 DFQATT and CDR2 SNEGSKA come from the germline V gene (reference sequence). Trimming removed 3 bases from V and 7 bases from J, with 16 bases in between. The CDR3 coding sequence is TGCAGTGCTAGTAGGGGGTCGGTAGAGCAGCCCCAGCATTTT. This sequence encodes CSASRGSVEQPQHF.

The chain has TRBV7-8 and TRBJ1-4; unclear D gene. Germline values: CDR1 SGHVS, CDR2 FQNEAQ. V was trimmed by 8 bases and J by 2 bases, leaving 12 bases between them. CDR3 length equals 14 residues. The CDR3 loop is CASGQHGTNEKLFF. CDR3 nucleotide sequence: TGTGCCAGCGGCCAACACGGGACTAATGAAAAACTGTTTTTT.

The V call is TRBV7-9, the J call TRBJ1-1, with 8 nucleotides matching TRBD1. The length of the CDR3 is 14 residues. Germline V CDR1 and CDR2: SEHNR, FQNEAQ (reference sequence). V lost 5 bases and J lost 1; bases outside the gene matches: 3. The CDR3 DNA sequence: TGTGCCAGCAGCCAAGGACAGGGGAACACTGAAGCTTTCTTT. It is translated as CASSQGQGNTEAFF.

The V call is TRBV12-3 or TRBV12-4, the J call TRBJ2-7; D possibly corresponds to TRBD1 (5 bases). The CDR3 contains 13 residues. V lost 6 bases and J 8 bases, leaving 17 bases between the germline ends. The CDR3 region has the DNA TGTGCCAGCAGACCCGCGAACAGGATCCAGCAGTACTTC. This codes for CASRPANRIQQYF.

The rearrangement uses TRBV28 and TRBJ1-1; maybe TRBD1 (5 bases). This CDR3 is 13 amino acids long. CDR1 and CDR2 from the germline V gene are MDHEN and SYDVKM. Trimming cost V 7 bases and J 5 bases, with 14 bases left between them. CDR3 region: CASTPLGVTEAFF. The CDR3 DNA sequence: TGTGCCAGCACCCCCCTGGGGGTGACTGAAGCTTTCTTT. Full variable domain (remainder filled in from reference TRBV28 and TRBJ1-1): DVKVTQSSRYLVKRTGEKVFLECVQDMDHENMFWYRQDPGLGLRLIYFSYDVKMKEKGDIPEGYSVSREKKERFSLILESASTNQTSMYLCASTPLGVTEAFFGQGTRLTVV.

This chain connects TRBV9 to TRBJ1-6; D is perhaps TRBD1 (6 bases). CDR3 length equals 17 residues. V lost 4 bases to trimming and J lost 3 bases, with 17 bases between them. Germline values: CDR1 SGDLS, CDR2 YYNGEE. CDR3 nucleotides: TGTGCCAGCAGCCGGGGGAACAGGGTAGGCTATAATTCACCCCTCCACTTT. Protein sequence: CASSRGNRVGYNSPLHF. Looking up the rest from reference TRBV9 and TRBJ1-6 gives the full variable domain: DSGVTQTPKHLITATGQRVTLRCSPRSGDLSVYWYQQSLDQGLQFLIQYYNGEERAKGNILERFSAQQFPDLHSELNLSSLELGDSALYFCASSRGNRVGYNSPLHFGNGTRLTVT.

This clone has just one count. The rearrangement joins TRBV2 to TRBJ2-1; 10 positions agree with TRBD2. This CDR3 is 13 amino acids long. V trimming: 6 bases; J trimming: 5 bases; junction bases outside the gene matches: 1. Per germline, CDR1 SNHLY and CDR2 FYNNEI. CDR3 sequence reads: CASRLAGNNEQFF. The CDR3 coding sequence is TGTGCCAGCAGACTAGCGGGGAACAATGAGCAGTTCTTC. The full variable domain, completed using reference TRBV2 and TRBJ2-1, is EPEVTQTPSHQVTQMGQEVILRCVPISNHLYFYWYRQILGQKVEFLVSFYNNEISEKSEIFDDQFSVERPDGSNFTLKIRSTKLEDSAMYFCASRLAGNNEQFFGPGTRLTVL.

The chain carries TRBV18 and TRBJ1-2, with 10 positions matching TRBD1. Germline values: CDR1 KGHSH, CDR2 LQKENI. The CDR3 consists of 14 residues. After removal of 4 bases from V and 7 bases from J, the junction contained 6 bases not matched to a gene. This CDR3 is CASSLDRGLRGYTF. The CDR3 nucleotides read TGTGCCAGCTCACTCGACAGGGGGCTTCGTGGCTACACCTTC.

The CDR3 DNA sequence: TGTGCCAGCACCGCTTCCGATGAAGCTTTCTTT. Its protein product is CASTASDEAFF. The chain carries TRBV12-3 or TRBV12-4 and TRBJ1-1; D remains unclear. The CDR3 runs 11 residues. Trimming took off 7 bases at V and 7 bases at J, with 10 bases between the two ends.

The V call is TRBV5-4, the J call TRBJ1-1, with D hard to call. With 4 bases removed from V and 7 bases from J, the gap between germline ends came to 14 bases. CDR1 SGHNT and CDR2 YYREEE come from the germline V gene (reference sequence). CDR3 length: 13 amino acids. CDR3 loop: CASSPAQNLEAFF. The CDR3 region has the DNA TGTGCCAGCAGCCCAGCTCAAAACCTTGAAGCTTTCTTT.

The chain is built from TRBV5-1 and TRBJ1-2, with D uncertain. V was cut by 0 bases and J by 10 bases, with 13 bases left in between. The CDR3 has 13 residues. The germline V gene encodes CDR1 SGHRS and CDR2 YFSETQ. For the CDR3, the DNA is TGCGCCAGCAGCTTGGACGGTTATGGCGACTACACCTTC. Residues: CASSLDGYGDYTF.

The genes are TRBV9 and TRBJ1-4; D possibly corresponds to TRBD1 (6 bases). V was clipped by 0 bases and J by 4 bases, with 10 bases between them. The CDR3 is 15 amino acids. Germline-derived CDR1 and CDR2 are SGDLS and YYNGEE. Here the CDR3 reads CASSVEDSRNEKLFF. DNA for the CDR3: TGTGCCAGCAGCGTAGAGGACAGTCGTAATGAAAAACTGTTTTTT.

V usage is TRBV2 and J usage is TRBJ1-2; D may be TRBD1 (6 bases). Germline V gene lookup returns CDR1 SNHLY and CDR2 FYNNEI. Trimming took 8 bases from V and 4 from J, leaving 11 bases between them. The CDR3 is made up of 12 amino acids. CDR3 loop: CASVQGLYGYTF. The CDR3 bases are TGTGCCAGCGTGCAGGGGCTCTATGGCTACACCTTC.

The CDR3 is CASNDPRGAGWGRHEQYF. CDR3 nucleotide sequence: TGTGCCAGCAACGACCCACGAGGGGCGGGGTGGGGCCGACACGAGCAGTACTTC. This chain joins TRBV7-2 and TRBJ2-7; perhaps TRBD2 as D (6 bases). V was shortened by 7 bases and J by 5 bases, with 30 bases between the two germline ends. This CDR3 region has 18 residues. CDR1 is SGHTA, CDR2 FQGNSA, per germline. The entire variable domain, with the rest obtained from reference TRBV7-2 and TRBJ2-7, is as follows: GAGVSQSPSNKVTEKGKDVELRCDPISGHTALYWYRQSLGQGLEFLIYFQGNSAPDKSGLPSDRFSAERTGGSVSTLTIQRTQQEDSAVYLCASNDPRGAGWGRHEQYFGPGTRLTVT.

The chain employs TRBV6-5 and TRBJ2-3; D perhaps matches TRBD1 (5 bases). The CDR3 extends over 14 amino acids. Looked up from germline, CDR1 is MNHEY and CDR2 is SVGAGI. The V gene lost 4 bases and the J gene lost 2 bases, with 10 bases spanning the gap. The CDR3 is CASSSSTATDTQYF. The CDR3 coding sequence is TGTGCCAGCAGTTCATCGACAGCCACAGATACGCAGTATTTT.

This chain connects TRBV6-5 to TRBJ1-2; D ambiguous. The CDR3 runs 14 residues. Germline-derived CDR1 and CDR2 are MNHEY and SVGAGI. V shed 2 bases and J shed 6 bases, with 13 bases lying between them. This CDR3 is CASSYTRGGHGYTF. CDR3 sequence (DNA): TGTGCCAGCAGTTACACCCGGGGTGGGCATGGCTACACCTTC.

V is TRBV19 and J is TRBJ2-3, with 8 bases lining up with TRBD2. The CDR3 has 18 residues. Per the germline V gene, CDR1 is LNHDA and CDR2 is SQIVND (reference sequence). J lost 6 bases, V lost 0 bases, and 14 bases had no gene match. The CDR3 DNA sequence: TGTGCCAGTAGTATAGATAGTTTTTCGGCGGGAGGTGGCGATACGCAGTATTTT. Translation gives CASSIDSFSAGGGDTQYF. Based on the CDR3 plus reference TRBV19 and TRBJ2-3, the full variable domain is DGGITQSPKYLFRKEGQNVTLSCEQNLNHDAMYWYRQDPGQGLRLIYYSQIVNDFQKGDIAEGYSVSREKKESFPLTVTSAQKNPTAFYLCASSIDSFSAGGGDTQYFGPGTRLTVL.

The V and J genes are TRBV7-3 and TRBJ2-5; D call uncertain. V lost 1 base and J 6 bases, leaving 12 bases between the germline ends. The CDR3 runs to 14 residues. Germline CDR1 and CDR2: SGHTA and FQGTGA. CDR3 amino acids: CASSLSDGGKTQYF. The DNA for the CDR3 is TGTGCCAGCAGCTTAAGCGACGGCGGAAAGACCCAGTACTTC.